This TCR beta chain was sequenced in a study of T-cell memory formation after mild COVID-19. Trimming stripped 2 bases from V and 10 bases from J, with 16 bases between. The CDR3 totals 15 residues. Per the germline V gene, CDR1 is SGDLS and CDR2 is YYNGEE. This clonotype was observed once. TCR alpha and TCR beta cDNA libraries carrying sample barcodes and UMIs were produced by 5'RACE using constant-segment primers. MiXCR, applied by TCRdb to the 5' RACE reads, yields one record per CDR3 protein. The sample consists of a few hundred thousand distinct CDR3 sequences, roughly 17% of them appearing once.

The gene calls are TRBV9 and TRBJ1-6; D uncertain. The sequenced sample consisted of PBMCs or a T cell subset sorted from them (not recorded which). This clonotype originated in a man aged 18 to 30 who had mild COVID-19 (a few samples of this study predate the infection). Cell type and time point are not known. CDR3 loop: CASSVGPLVGSPLHF. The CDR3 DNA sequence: TGTGCCAGCAGCGTCGGGCCGCTGGTGGGGTCACCCCTCCACTTT. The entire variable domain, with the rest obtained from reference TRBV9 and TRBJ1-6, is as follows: DSGVTQTPKHLITATGQRVTLRCSPRSGDLSVYWYQQSLDQGLQFLIQYYNGEERAKGNILERFSAQQFPDLHSELNLSSLELGDSALYFCASSVGPLVGSPLHFGNGTRLTVT.